The clone carrying this T cell receptor beta chain was found once. The CDR3 spans 15 residues. CDR1 is LNHDA, CDR2 SQIVND, per germline (reference sequence). Germline trimming cut 3 bases from V and 1 base from J; bases unmatched to any gene: 6. The data stem from a study of blood T cell repertoires in COVID-19. The wider study: Both acute and convalescent COVID-19 samples were obtained from the United States, Italy and Spain.

Repertoires were generated with immunoSEQ multiplex PCR, while TCRdb's copy carries only in-frame clones and drops some. Here the sample spans about 240,000 clones, around 89% being singletons. Cohort 3 recovered donors had two negative PCRs, clearance, or symptom resolution. The sequence came from a woman aged 25-40 years who had recovered from COVID-19. The sequencing sample was made of PBMCs or T cells enriched from blood (not recorded which). The chain couples TRBV19 to TRBJ2-7; 7 bases map to TRBD2. Written as DNA, the CDR3 is TGTGCCAGTAGTATTGCGCTAGCGGAGTCCTACGAGCAGTACTTC. Residues: CASSIALAESYEQYF.